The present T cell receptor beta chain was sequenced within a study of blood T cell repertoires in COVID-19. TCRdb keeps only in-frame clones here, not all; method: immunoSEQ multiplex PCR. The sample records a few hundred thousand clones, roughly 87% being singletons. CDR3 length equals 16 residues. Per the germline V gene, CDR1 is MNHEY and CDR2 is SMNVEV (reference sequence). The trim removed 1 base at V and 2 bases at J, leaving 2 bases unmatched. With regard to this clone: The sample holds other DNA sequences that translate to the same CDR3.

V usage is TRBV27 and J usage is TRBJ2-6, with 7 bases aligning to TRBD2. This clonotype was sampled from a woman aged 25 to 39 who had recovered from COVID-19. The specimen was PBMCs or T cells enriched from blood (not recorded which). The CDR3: CASSLWGGTGANVLTF. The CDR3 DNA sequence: TGTGCCAGCAGTTTATGGGGGGGAACTGGGGCCAACGTCCTGACTTTC.